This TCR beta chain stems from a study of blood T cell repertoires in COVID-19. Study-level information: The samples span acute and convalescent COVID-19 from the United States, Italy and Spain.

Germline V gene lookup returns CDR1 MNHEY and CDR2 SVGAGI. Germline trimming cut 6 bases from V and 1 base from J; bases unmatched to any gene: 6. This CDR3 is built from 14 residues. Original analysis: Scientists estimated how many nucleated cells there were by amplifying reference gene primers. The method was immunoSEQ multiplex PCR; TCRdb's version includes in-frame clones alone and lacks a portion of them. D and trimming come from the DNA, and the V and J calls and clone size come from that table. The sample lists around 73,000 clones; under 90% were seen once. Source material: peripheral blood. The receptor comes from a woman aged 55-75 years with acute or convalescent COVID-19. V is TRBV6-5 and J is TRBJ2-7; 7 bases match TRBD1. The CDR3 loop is CASRKSRGSYEQYF. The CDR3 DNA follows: TGTGCCAGCAGGAAAAGCAGGGGGTCCTACGAGCAGTACTTC.